These 29 T cell receptor beta chains came from one sample sequenced in a study of OX40 agonist ivuxolimab in advanced cancers. Libraries were prepared by immunoSEQ multiplex PCR; TCRdb keeps only in-frame clonotypes and omits some of them. The sample lists fewer than 65,000 clones, more than 80% seen once, with about 5% in the top ten. Sequencing was performed on CD4+ or CD8+ T cells sorted from blood, taken in a trial of the OX40 agonist ivuxolimab. The receptors come from an adult with an advanced solid tumor such as melanoma, head and neck, liver or kidney cancer.

Here the CDR3 reads CAWTSGGQPQHF. CDR3 bases: TGTGCCTGGACCTCAGGGGGTCAGCCCCAGCATTTT. The rearrangement joins TRBV30 to TRBJ1-5; TRBD1 matches 7 bases. This CDR3 comprises 12 residues. Losses at the gene ends were 4 bases for V and 6 bases for J; bases not matched to a gene: 3. Germline V gene sequence: CDR1 GTSNPN, CDR2 SVGIG (reference sequence).

This chain uses TRBV7-2 with TRBJ2-7, with 12 bases that match TRBD2. Germline V CDR1 and CDR2: SGHTA, FQGNSA. This CDR3 comprises 15 residues. V shed 3 bases and J 6 bases; nucleotides not matched to a gene: 6. The CDR3 protein is CASSFSSGRGIEQYF. CDR3 in DNA: TGTGCCAGCAGCTTCTCTAGCGGGAGGGGTATCGAGCAGTACTTC. The full variable domain, in which reference TRBV7-2 and TRBJ2-7 provide the parts outside the CDR3, is GAGVSQSPSNKVTEKGKDVELRCDPISGHTALYWYRQSLGQGLEFLIYFQGNSAPDKSGLPSDRFSAERTGGSVSTLTIQRTQQEDSAVYLCASSFSSGRGIEQYFGPGTRLTVT.

The rearrangement uses TRBV2 and TRBJ2-3, with D unresolved. Per germline, CDR1 SNHLY and CDR2 FYNNEI. The ends were cut back, 7 bases at V and 2 bases at J, with 16 bases in the middle. CDR3 length: 15 residues. CDR3 bases: TGTGCCAGCAAAGGGTCACCGGCGCCCACAGATACGCAGTATTTT. Its translation is CASKGSPAPTDTQYF.

A single count supports this clone. The rearrangement joins TRBV6-4 to TRBJ1-1; D gene unclear. CDR1 is MRHNA and CDR2 is SNTAGT in the germline V gene. The CDR3 totals 14 residues. Trimming left V 7 bases short and J 4 bases short, with 16 bases between. This CDR3 is CASKRQPGGTEAFF. The CDR3 nucleotides read TGTGCCAGCAAACGCCAACCCGGAGGCACTGAAGCTTTCTTT.

DNA of the CDR3: TGTGCCAGCAGCTTACGGGCCAGCAGTGAGCAGTTCTTC. It translates to CASSLRASSEQFF. The V call is TRBV7-3, the J call TRBJ2-1, with unresolved D. Germline-derived CDR1 and CDR2 are SGHTA and FQGTGA. The V end was cut by 2 bases, the J end by 9 bases, with 11 bases between. The CDR3 runs 13 residues.

This chain joins TRBV21-1 and TRBJ2-2; the table names TRBD2, a call not compared with the DNA. TRBV21-1 is given as a pseudogene. The CDR3 is 18 amino acids. CDR3 residues: CASSKRAASGSNTGELFF. Written as DNA, the CDR3 is TGTGCCAGCAGCAAACGGGCCGCTAGCGGATCGAACACCGGGGAGCTGTTTTTT.

V usage is TRBV7-9 and J usage is TRBJ2-1; tentative D call: TRBD2 (5 bases). Germline V gene data show CDR1 as SEHNR and CDR2 as FQNEAQ (reference sequence). Trimming shortened V by 3 bases and J by 0 bases, and 9 bases separated the two germline ends. This CDR3 contains 15 residues. In DNA form, the CDR3 reads TGTGCCAGCAGCTTCCCGGGAACCTCCTACAATGAGCAGTTCTTC. Translating it yields CASSFPGTSYNEQFF. The whole variable domain, filled in from reference TRBV7-9 and TRBJ2-1, reads DTGVSQNPRHKITKRGQNVTFRCDPISEHNRLYWYRQTLGQGPEFLTYFQNEAQLEKSRLLSDRFSAERPKGSFSTLEIQRTEQGDSAMYLCASSFPGTSYNEQFFGPGTRLTVL.

The V gene is TRBV5-1, the J gene TRBJ2-3, with 10 bases lining up with TRBD2. Germline trimming cut 0 bases from V and 5 bases from J; bases unmatched to any gene: 3. The germline V gene encodes CDR1 SGHRS and CDR2 YFSETQ. The CDR3 is 15 residues long. CDR3 in DNA: TGCGCCAGCAGCTTGGAGTTAGCGGGAGGAGATACGCAGTATTTT. Encoded protein: CASSLELAGGDTQYF. Looking up the rest from reference TRBV5-1 and TRBJ2-3 gives the full variable domain: KAGVTQTPRYLIKTRGQQVTLSCSPISGHRSVSWYQQTPGQGLQFLFEYFSETQRNKGNFPGRFSGRQFSNSRSEMNVSTLELGDSALYLCASSLELAGGDTQYFGPGTRLTVL.

The chain joins TRBV28 to TRBJ1-2; TRBD1 agrees at 9 bases. The CDR3 loop spans 14 amino acids. The germline V gene has CDR1 MDHEN and CDR2 SYDVKM. After removal of 4 bases from V and 5 bases from J, the junction contained 5 bases not matched to a gene. The CDR3 region is CASSSRTGEYGYTF. CDR3 nucleotide sequence: TGTGCCAGCAGTTCCCGGACAGGGGAGTATGGCTACACCTTC.

This clone occurred once. This rearrangement joins TRBV19 to TRBJ2-7; tentative D call: TRBD1 (5 bases). Germline CDR1 and CDR2: LNHDA and SQIVND (reference sequence). This CDR3 is 14 amino acids long. Between the trimmed V and J ends, which lost 5 bases and 3 bases, there was a span of 14 bases. The CDR3 bases are TGTGCCAGTAGTTTGTCCAGACAGTACTACGAGCAGTACTTC. It codes for CASSLSRQYYEQYF.

The sample holds one count of this clone. This chain uses TRBV7-3 with TRBJ2-1; 12 bases are shared with TRBD2. Germline lookup yields CDR1 SGHTA and CDR2 FQGTGA. The V and J ends lost 5 bases and 5 bases, in that order; junction bases with no gene match: 10. CDR3 length: 17 residues. The CDR3 loop is CASSLLKTSGSHNEQFF. The DNA for the CDR3 is TGTGCCAGCAGCCTACTTAAGACTAGCGGGAGCCACAATGAGCAGTTCTTC.

The CDR3 protein is CASSSTGTSYGYTF. For the CDR3, the DNA is TGTGCCAGCAGTTCTACCGGGACAAGCTATGGCTACACCTTC. The rearrangement links TRBV16 to TRBJ1-2; possibly TRBD1 for D (6 bases). V was cut by 6 bases and J by 4 bases, with 15 bases left in between. The CDR3 sequence is 14 residues long. From germline, CDR1 is KGHSY and CDR2 FQNENV.

DNA of the CDR3: TGTGCCAGCAGCTTGGTCGGACAGGGTTCCGAGACCCAGTACTTC. Translation: CASSLVGQGSETQYF. V is TRBV5-4 and J is TRBJ2-5; 8 positions agree with TRBD1. Germline trimming cut 0 bases from V and 5 bases from J; bases unmatched to any gene: 6. The CDR3 spans 15 residues. From germline, CDR1 is SGHNT and CDR2 YYREEE (reference sequence).

The chain links TRBV11-1 to TRBJ2-7, with a weak D call TRBD1 (5 bases). Trimming left V 2 bases short and J 4 bases short, with 15 bases between. Germline assignment: CDR1 SGHAT and CDR2 FQDESV (reference sequence). There are 15 residues in the CDR3. For the CDR3, the DNA is TGTGCCAGCAGCTTATTTGACAGCCCGGTATACGAGCAGTACTTC. This codes for CASSLFDSPVYEQYF. Supplemented by reference TRBV11-1 and TRBJ2-7, the full variable domain reads EAEVAQSPRYKITEKSQAVAFWCDPISGHATLYWYRQILGQGPELLVQFQDESVVDDSQLPKDRFSAERLKGVDSTLKIQPAELGDSAMYLCASSLFDSPVYEQYFGPGTRLTVT.

The chain uses TRBV19 and TRBJ2-1; TRBD2 matches at 16 bases. The V gene end was trimmed by 7 bases and the J gene end by 9 bases; junction bases not matched to a gene: 9. CDR1 and CDR2 (germline): LNHDA, SQIVND (reference sequence). This CDR3 region has 16 residues. Here the CDR3 DNA reads TGTGCCAGTACCAAAGGGACTAGCGGGAGGGCGGGTGAGCAGTTCTTC. Amino acid sequence: CASTKGTSGRAGEQFF. Based on the CDR3 plus reference TRBV19 and TRBJ2-1, the full variable domain is DGGITQSPKYLFRKEGQNVTLSCEQNLNHDAMYWYRQDPGQGLRLIYYSQIVNDFQKGDIAEGYSVSREKKESFPLTVTSAQKNPTAFYLCASTKGTSGRAGEQFFGPGTRLTVL.

CDR3 DNA sequence: TGCGCCAGCAGCCAGGGGGGGACCGGTCAAGAAAAACTGTTTTTT. Protein sequence: CASSQGGTGQEKLFF. The V gene is TRBV4-1, the J gene TRBJ1-4, with a tentative D call TRBD1 (5 bases). Germline CDR1 and CDR2: MGHRA and YSYEKL. V was trimmed by 3 bases and J by 8 bases, leaving 16 bases between them. The CDR3 length is 15 residues.

CDR3 sequence: CASSLGGANYGYTF. The CDR3 DNA reads as TGTGCCAGCAGCTTAGGAGGGGCGAACTATGGCTACACCTTC. The chain employs TRBV7-3 and TRBJ1-2, with D maybe TRBD1 (5 bases). From germline, CDR1 is SGHTA and CDR2 FQGTGA. The CDR3 totals 14 residues. The V end lost 2 bases, the J end lost 2 bases, and 9 bases lay between the germline ends.

The gene calls are TRBV21-1 and TRBJ2-7; TRBD2, the table's D call, was not compared with the DNA. TRBV21-1 is given as a pseudogene. CDR3 size: 16 residues. Here the CDR3 DNA reads TGTGCCAGCACCCGACAAGCGGGAGCGATCCTATGGGCGCAGTACTTC. Translation gives CASTRQAGAILWAQYF.

The chain joins TRBV18 to TRBJ2-7, with 11 bases that match TRBD2. The ends lost 3 bases at V and 3 bases at J; junction bases unmatched: 7. CDR3 length: 16 amino acids. Germline loops: CDR1 KGHSH, CDR2 LQKENI. CDR3 residues: CASSPGLAVTYYEQYF. The CDR3 coding sequence is TGTGCCAGCTCACCGGGACTAGCGGTGACCTACTACGAGCAGTACTTC.

The chain joins TRBV4-1 to TRBJ2-1; D unclear. The CDR3 is 12 residues long. The ends were cut back, 4 bases at V and 7 bases at J, with 8 bases in the middle. Looked up from germline, CDR1 is MGHRA and CDR2 is YSYEKL. The CDR3 loop reads CASSPSENEQFF. In nucleotides, the CDR3 is TGCGCCAGCAGCCCCAGCGAAAATGAGCAGTTCTTC.

The chain is built from TRBV5-1 and TRBJ1-1, with D maybe TRBD1 (5 bases). CDR1 is SGHRS and CDR2 is YFSETQ in the germline V gene. CDR3 length: 18 residues. V was pared by 4 bases and J by 1 base, with 23 bases between. In nucleotides, the CDR3 is TGCGCCAGCAGCCCTAACGGAGGACACTGGCAGCAGAACACTGAAGCTTTCTTT. It specifies CASSPNGGHWQQNTEAFF.

The genes are TRBV6-1 and TRBJ2-7, with TRBD1 matching 9 bases. The CDR3 contains 14 residues. Germline CDR1 is MNHNS and CDR2 is SASEGT. Unmatched junction bases numbered 2, after V lost 4 bases and J lost 1 base. CDR3 bases: TGTGCCAGCAGTGGGACAGGGGTGTCCTACGAGCAGTACTTC. Residues: CASSGTGVSYEQYF.

V and J are TRBV6-5 and TRBJ2-3, with D possibly being TRBD2 (6 bases). CDR1 is MNHEY, CDR2 SVGAGI, per germline. This CDR3 spans 13 amino acids. V dropped 5 bases and J dropped 9 bases, with 15 bases sitting between them. The CDR3 DNA is TGTGCCAGCAGTCCTCCGCCGGGGAGGACGCAGTATTTT. Its protein is CASSPPPGRTQYF.

A single count supports this clone. The J gene is TRBJ2-3, the V gene TRBV7-9; TRBD2 matches 9 bases. V shed 1 base, J shed 3 bases, and the junction held 14 bases outside the gene matches. Germline V gene lookup returns CDR1 SEHNR and CDR2 FQNEAQ (reference sequence). CDR3 size: 19 residues. As DNA, the CDR3 is TGTGCCAGCAGCTTAGTCCGCAGCGGGAGGCGTTTTAGGACAGATACGCAGTATTTT. The encoded protein is CASSLVRSGRRFRTDTQYF. The variable domain in full, with the rest retrieved from reference TRBV7-9 and TRBJ2-3, is DTGVSQNPRHKITKRGQNVTFRCDPISEHNRLYWYRQTLGQGPEFLTYFQNEAQLEKSRLLSDRFSAERPKGSFSTLEIQRTEQGDSAMYLCASSLVRSGRRFRTDTQYFGPGTRLTVL.

V and J are TRBV7-9 and TRBJ2-5, with D maybe TRBD1 (6 bases). Trimming removed 5 bases from V and 1 base from J, with 17 bases in between. From germline, CDR1 is SEHNR and CDR2 FQNEAQ (reference sequence). This CDR3 is built from 16 residues. The CDR3 DNA reads as TGTGCCAGCAGCCCTACGGCCGACAGGATCCAAGAGACCCAGTACTTC. It translates to CASSPTADRIQETQYF.

This chain connects TRBV6-6 to TRBJ1-5, with a tentative D call TRBD1 (5 bases). Trimming cost V 6 bases and J 0 bases, with 12 bases left between them. Germline-derived CDR1 and CDR2 are MNHNY and SVGAGI (reference sequence). The CDR3 runs to 15 residues. CDR3 loop: CASRPDRNSNQPQHF. The CDR3 region has the DNA TGTGCCAGCAGACCAGACAGAAATAGCAATCAGCCCCAGCATTTT.

The chain uses TRBV7-2 and TRBJ2-7; no firm D call. The germline CDR1 and CDR2 sequences are SGHTA and FQGNSA. The CDR3 loop spans 14 amino acids. With 5 bases removed from V and 1 base from J, the gap between germline ends came to 12 bases. The CDR3 DNA sequence: TGTGCCAGCAGCCCAGGACGGCGATCCTACGAGCAGTACTTC. As protein: CASSPGRRSYEQYF.

The rearrangement uses TRBV6-5 and TRBJ1-1, with D possibly being TRBD1 (5 bases). Trimming left V 0 bases short and J 11 bases short, with 13 bases between. The CDR3 sequence is 13 residues long. Germline-derived CDR1 and CDR2 are MNHEY and SVGAGI. Here the CDR3 DNA reads TGTGCCAGCAGTTACTCGGGGCCGGAGTTGGCTTTCTTT. It is translated as CASSYSGPELAFF.

This chain joins TRBV19 and TRBJ2-4, with D possibly matching TRBD2 (6 bases). Germline-derived CDR1 and CDR2 are LNHDA and SQIVND (reference sequence). This CDR3 contains 11 residues. V lost 5 bases, J lost 7 bases, and 6 bases lay in between. This CDR3 is CASSRGNIQYF. The DNA of the CDR3 is TGTGCCAGTAGTCGGGGGAACATTCAGTACTTC.